Given below is one TCR beta chain in context. Unique molecular identifiers tagged individual cDNA molecules. TCRdb reprocessed the 5' RACE reads with MiXCR, giving one entry per CDR3 protein. The sample lists approximately 81,000 distinct CDR3 sequences; roughly an eighth were seen once. This specimen belongs to a study of early T cells in non-severe SARS-CoV-2 infection. The germline V gene has CDR1 SGHRS and CDR2 YFSETQ. V dropped 4 bases and J dropped 2; count of bases not matched to a gene: 5. CDR3 length: 14 residues. Input material: whole blood. The source is an adult who was a healthcare worker with PCR-confirmed SARS-CoV-2 infection or an uninfected control (not recorded which). The chain combines TRBV5-1 with TRBJ2-5; TRBD1 matches 7 bases. The CDR3 sequence is CASSTGQRQETQYF. The CDR3 DNA is TGCGCCAGCAGCACGGGACAGCGACAAGAGACCCAGTACTTC.